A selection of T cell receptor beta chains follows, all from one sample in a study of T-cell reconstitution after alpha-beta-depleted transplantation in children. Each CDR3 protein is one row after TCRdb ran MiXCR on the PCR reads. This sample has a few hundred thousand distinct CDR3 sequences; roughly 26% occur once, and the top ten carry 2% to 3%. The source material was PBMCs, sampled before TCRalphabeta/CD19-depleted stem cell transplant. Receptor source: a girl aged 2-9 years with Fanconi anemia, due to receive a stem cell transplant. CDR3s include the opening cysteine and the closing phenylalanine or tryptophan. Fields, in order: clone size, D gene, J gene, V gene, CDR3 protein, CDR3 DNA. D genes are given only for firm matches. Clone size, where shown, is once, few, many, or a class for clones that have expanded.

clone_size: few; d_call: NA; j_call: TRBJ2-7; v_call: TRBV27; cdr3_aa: CASSLSFLGAYEQYF; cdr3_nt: TGTGCCAGCAGTTTATCTTTTTTGGGGGCCTACGAGCAGTACTTC
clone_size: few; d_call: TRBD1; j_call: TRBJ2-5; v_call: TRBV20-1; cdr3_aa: CSPGQTEETQYF; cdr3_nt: TGCAGTCCGGGACAGACTGAAGAGACCCAGTACTTC
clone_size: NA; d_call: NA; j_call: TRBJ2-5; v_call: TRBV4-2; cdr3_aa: CASSKGTPEETQYF; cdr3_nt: TGTGCCAGTAGCAAAGGGACCCCGGAAGAGACCCAGTACTTC
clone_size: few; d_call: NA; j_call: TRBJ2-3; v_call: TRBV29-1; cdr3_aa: CSVDPSYTDTQYF; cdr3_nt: TGCAGCGTTGACCCCTCATACACAGATACGCAGTATTTT
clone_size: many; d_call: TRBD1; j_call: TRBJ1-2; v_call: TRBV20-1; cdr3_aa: CSARPPGTGTLYGYTF; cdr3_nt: TGCAGTGCTAGACCCCCCGGGACAGGGACTCTTTATGGCTACACCTTC
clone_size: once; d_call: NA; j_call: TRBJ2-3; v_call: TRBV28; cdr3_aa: CASSLSLTSTDTQYF; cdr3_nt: TGTGCCAGCAGTTTATCACTTACTAGCACAGATACGCAGTATTTT
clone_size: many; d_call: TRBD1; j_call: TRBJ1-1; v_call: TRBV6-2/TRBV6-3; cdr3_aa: CASSYLLDRDTEAFF; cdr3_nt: TGTGCCAGCAGTTACCTTTTGGACAGGGACACTGAAGCTTTCTTT
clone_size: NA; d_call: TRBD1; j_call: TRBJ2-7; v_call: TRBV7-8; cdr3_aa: CASSLAGTAIYEQYF; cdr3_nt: TGTGCCAGCAGCTTAGCCGGGACAGCAATCTACGAGCAGTACTTC
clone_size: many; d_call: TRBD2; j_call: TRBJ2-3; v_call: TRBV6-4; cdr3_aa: CASSALSSGSTDTQYF; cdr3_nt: TGTGCCAGCAGCGCCCTATCTAGCGGCAGCACAGATACGCAGTATTTT
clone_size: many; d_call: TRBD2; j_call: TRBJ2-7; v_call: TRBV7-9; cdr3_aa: CASSWLTSAEQYF; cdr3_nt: TGTGCCAGCAGCTGGTTGACTAGCGCCGAGCAGTACTTC
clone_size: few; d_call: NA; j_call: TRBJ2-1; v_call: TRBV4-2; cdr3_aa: CASSQAGQGPYNEQFF; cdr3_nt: TGTGCCAGCAGCCAAGCCGGTCAGGGGCCTTACAATGAGCAGTTCTTC
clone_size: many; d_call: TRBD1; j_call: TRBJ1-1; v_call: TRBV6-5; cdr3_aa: CASSSGTGRSEAFF; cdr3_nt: TGTGCCAGCAGTTCCGGGACAGGGCGATCTGAAGCTTTCTTT
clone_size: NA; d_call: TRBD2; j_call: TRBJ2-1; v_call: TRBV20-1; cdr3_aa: CSAKNPQVSGRQFF; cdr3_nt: TGCAGTGCTAAAAATCCCCAAGTCAGCGGGAGACAGTTCTTC
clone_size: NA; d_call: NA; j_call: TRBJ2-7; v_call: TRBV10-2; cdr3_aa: CASRGHLSYEQYF; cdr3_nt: TGCGCCAGCAGGGGACACCTATCCTACGAGCAGTACTTC
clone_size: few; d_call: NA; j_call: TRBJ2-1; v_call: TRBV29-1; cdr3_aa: CSVEGDRQFF; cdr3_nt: TGCAGCGTTGAAGGGGACCGGCAGTTCTTC
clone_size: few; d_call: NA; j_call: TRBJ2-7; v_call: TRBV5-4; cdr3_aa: CASSLGDTYEQYF; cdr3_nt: TGTGCCAGCAGCTTGGGGGACACCTACGAGCAGTACTTC
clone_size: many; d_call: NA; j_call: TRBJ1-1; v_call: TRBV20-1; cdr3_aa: CSASRQNTEAFF; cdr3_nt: TGCAGTGCGAGTCGGCAGAACACTGAAGCTTTCTTT
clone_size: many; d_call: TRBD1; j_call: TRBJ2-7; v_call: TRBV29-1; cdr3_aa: CSVGPQGDYEQYF; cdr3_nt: TGCAGCGTTGGCCCACAGGGGGACTACGAGCAGTACTTC
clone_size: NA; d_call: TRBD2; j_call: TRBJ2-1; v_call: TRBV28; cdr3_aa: CASLPREGYNEQFF; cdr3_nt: TGTGCCAGCTTGCCCCGGGAGGGGTACAATGAGCAGTTCTTC
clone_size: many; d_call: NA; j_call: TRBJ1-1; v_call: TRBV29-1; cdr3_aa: CSGAEVLNTEAFF; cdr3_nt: TGCAGCGGTGCTGAGGTCTTAAACACTGAAGCTTTCTTT
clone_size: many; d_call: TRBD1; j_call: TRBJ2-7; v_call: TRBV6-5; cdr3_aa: CASSYPGQGVYEQYF; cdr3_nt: TGTGCCAGCAGTTACCCGGGACAGGGGGTCTACGAGCAGTACTTC
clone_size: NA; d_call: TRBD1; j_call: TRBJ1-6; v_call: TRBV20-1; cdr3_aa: CSAREGTGVSPLHF; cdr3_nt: TGCAGTGCTAGGGAGGGGACAGGGGTATCACCCCTCCACTTT
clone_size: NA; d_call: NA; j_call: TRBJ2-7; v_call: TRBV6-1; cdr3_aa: CASSKFPQTLRNIDPYEQYF; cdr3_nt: TGTGCCAGCAGTAAATTCCCGCAGACATTACGTAACATCGATCCCTACGAGCAGTACTTC
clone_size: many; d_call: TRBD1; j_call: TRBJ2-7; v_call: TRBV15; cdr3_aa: CATSNQGVSSIEQYF; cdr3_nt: TGTGCCACCAGCAACCAGGGGGTTAGCAGTATCGAGCAGTACTTC
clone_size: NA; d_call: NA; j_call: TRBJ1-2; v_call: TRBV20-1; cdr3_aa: CSAIALNRIAYGYTF; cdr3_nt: TGCAGTGCAATCGCTTTGAACAGGATCGCATATGGCTACACCTTC
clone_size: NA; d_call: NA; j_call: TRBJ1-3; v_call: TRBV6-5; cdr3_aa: CASGFGARSGNTIYF; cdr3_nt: TGTGCCAGCGGTTTTGGGGCAAGATCTGGAAACACCATATATTTT
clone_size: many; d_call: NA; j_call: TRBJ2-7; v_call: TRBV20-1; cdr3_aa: CSARDRAPYEQYF; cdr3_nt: TGCAGTGCTAGAGACCGGGCCCCCTACGAGCAGTACTTC
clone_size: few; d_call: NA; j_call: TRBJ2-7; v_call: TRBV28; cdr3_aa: CASSLTGRPYEQYF; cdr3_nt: TGTGCCAGCAGTCTCACGGGACGGCCCTACGAGCAGTACTTC
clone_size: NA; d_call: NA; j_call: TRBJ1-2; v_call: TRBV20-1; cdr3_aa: CSAKTGSDYGYTF; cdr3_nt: TGCAGTGCTAAAACAGGGAGCGACTATGGCTACACCTTC
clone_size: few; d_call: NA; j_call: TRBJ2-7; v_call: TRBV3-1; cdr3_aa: CASSQVRDAIYEQYF; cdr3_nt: TGTGCCAGCAGCCAAGTAAGGGACGCCATCTACGAGCAGTACTTC
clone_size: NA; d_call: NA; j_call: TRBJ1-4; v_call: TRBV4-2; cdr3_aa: CASSRSGPNEKLFF; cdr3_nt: TGTGCCAGCAGCCGGTCAGGCCCTAATGAAAAACTGTTTTTT
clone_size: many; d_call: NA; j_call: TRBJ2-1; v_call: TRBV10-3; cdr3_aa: CAISESGGAGHEQFF; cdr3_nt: TGTGCCATCAGTGAGTCTGGGGGGGCGGGACATGAGCAGTTCTTC
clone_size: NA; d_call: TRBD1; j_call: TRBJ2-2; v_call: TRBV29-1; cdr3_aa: CSVPGQGVPGELFF; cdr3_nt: TGCAGCGTTCCGGGACAGGGTGTACCCGGGGAGCTGTTTTTT
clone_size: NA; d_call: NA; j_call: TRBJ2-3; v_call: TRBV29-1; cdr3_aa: CSVVRVRATDTQYF; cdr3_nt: TGCAGCGTTGTGCGGGTTCGTGCTACAGATACGCAGTATTTT
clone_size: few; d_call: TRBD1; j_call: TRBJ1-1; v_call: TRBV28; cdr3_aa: CASKDRRTLNTEAFF; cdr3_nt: TGTGCCAGCAAGGACAGGCGAACCTTGAACACTGAAGCTTTCTTT
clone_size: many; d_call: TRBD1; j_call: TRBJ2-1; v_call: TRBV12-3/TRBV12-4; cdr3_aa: CASSIPDRVGRDYNEQFF; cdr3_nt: TGTGCCAGCAGTATCCCGGACAGGGTCGGTCGGGACTACAATGAGCAGTTCTTC
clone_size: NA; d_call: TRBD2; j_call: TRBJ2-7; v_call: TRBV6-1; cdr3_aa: CASSRPLAGVNEQYF; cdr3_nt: TGTGCCAGCAGTCGACCGCTAGCGGGAGTCAACGAGCAGTACTTC
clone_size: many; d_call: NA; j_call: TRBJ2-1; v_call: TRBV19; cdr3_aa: CASSMVPGLASYNEQFF; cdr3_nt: TGTGCCAGTAGTATGGTCCCGGGCCTCGCTTCCTACAATGAGCAGTTCTTC
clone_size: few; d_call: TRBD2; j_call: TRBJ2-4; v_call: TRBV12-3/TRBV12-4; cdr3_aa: CASSGGAENIQYF; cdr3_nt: TGTGCCAGCAGCGGGGGGGCTGAAAACATTCAGTACTTC
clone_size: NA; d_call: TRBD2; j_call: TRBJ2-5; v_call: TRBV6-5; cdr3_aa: CASSYVSGGAATQYF; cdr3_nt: TGTGCCAGCAGTTACGTTAGCGGGGGGGCCGCGACCCAGTACTTC
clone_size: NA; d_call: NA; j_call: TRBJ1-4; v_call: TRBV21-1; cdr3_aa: CASTLDRGREKNCFF; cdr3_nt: NA
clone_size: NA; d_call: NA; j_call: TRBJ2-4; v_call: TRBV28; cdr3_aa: CASTRTGMGGAKNIQYF; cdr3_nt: TGTGCCAGCACCAGGACCGGGATGGGAGGAGCCAAAAACATTCAGTACTTC
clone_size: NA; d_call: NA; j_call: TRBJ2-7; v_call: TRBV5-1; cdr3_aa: CASSLGPGAQTYEQYF; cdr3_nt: TGCGCCAGCAGCTTGGGGCCAGGTGCCCAGACCTACGAGCAGTACTTC
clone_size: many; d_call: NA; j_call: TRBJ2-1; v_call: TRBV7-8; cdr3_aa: CASSLVREFGNEQFF; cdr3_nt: TGTGCCAGCAGCTTAGTGAGGGAGTTCGGCAATGAGCAGTTCTTC
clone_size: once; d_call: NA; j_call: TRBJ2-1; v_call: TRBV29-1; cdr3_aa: CSDDRDSKQFF; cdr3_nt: TGCAGCGACGACCGTGACTCCAAGCAGTTCTTC
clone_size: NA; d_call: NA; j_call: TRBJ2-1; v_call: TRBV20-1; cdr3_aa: CSARDLLLFYNEQFF; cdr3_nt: TGCAGTGCTAGAGATCTGCTGCTATTTTACAATGAGCAGTTCTTC
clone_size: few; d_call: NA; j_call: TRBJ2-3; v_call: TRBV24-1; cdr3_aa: CATSDFPRDADTQYF; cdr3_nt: TGTGCCACCAGTGATTTTCCCAGGGATGCAGATACGCAGTATTTT
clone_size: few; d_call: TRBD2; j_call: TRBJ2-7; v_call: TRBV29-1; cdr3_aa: CSVVGTSDGYEQYF; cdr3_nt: TGCAGCGTTGTCGGGACTAGCGACGGCTACGAGCAGTACTTC